The 5 T cell receptor beta chains presented below share a single source sample, sequenced in a study of Tregs in tolerant kidney transplant recipients. Profiling relied on immunoSEQ multiplex PCR, and the TCRdb table lists in-frame clones only, not all of them. In the table there are under 300,000 clones, about 80% of which are singletons. The material sequenced was CD4+ T cells from blood. These receptor sequences come from a human donor in good health.

V and J are TRBV6-4 and TRBJ2-3; D might be TRBD2 (5 bases). CDR3 size: 14 residues. V lost 4 bases to trimming and J lost 0 bases, with 8 bases between them. Germline assignment: CDR1 MRHNA and CDR2 SNTAGT. CDR3 loop: CASSVSASTDTQYF. DNA for the CDR3: TGTGCCAGCAGTGTTAGCGCTAGCACAGATACGCAGTATTTT.

This sequence joins TRBV14 and TRBJ2-1, with D perhaps matching TRBD1 or TRBD2 (5 bases each). CDR1 and CDR2 (germline): SGHDN, FVKESK. Trimming took off 0 bases at V and 13 bases at J, with 16 bases between the two ends. The CDR3 runs to 14 residues. The CDR3 nucleotides read TGTGCCAGCAGCCAAGAGAGGGTACCCACAGGACAGTTCTTC. Translation: CASSQERVPTGQFF.

This clone showed up just a few times. The chain couples TRBV14 to TRBJ2-7; D may be TRBD1 or TRBD2 (5 bases each). The CDR3 is 13 amino acids. The germline V gene encodes CDR1 SGHDN and CDR2 FVKESK. V dropped 2 bases and J dropped 8 bases, with 13 bases sitting between them. The CDR3 nucleotides read TGTGCCAGCAGCCAAAGGGACCGGACCAAGCAGTACTTC. This encodes CASSQRDRTKQYF.

This clone came up a few times. This chain links TRBV5-1 with TRBJ1-1; TRBD1 might be the D (5 bases). The CDR3 sequence is 14 residues long. From germline, CDR1 is SGHRS and CDR2 YFSETQ. With 4 bases removed from V and 3 bases from J, the gap between germline ends came to 13 bases. CDR3 in amino acids: CASSPGLRDTEAFF. DNA for the CDR3: TGCGCCAGCAGCCCGGGGCTACGGGACACTGAAGCTTTCTTT.

The V and J genes are TRBV10-1 and TRBJ2-1; 8 positions agree with TRBD2. V was clipped by 5 bases and J by 0 bases; unmatched bases: 0. The CDR3 covers 14 residues. Germline V gene lookup returns CDR1 WNHNN and CDR2 SYGVQD (reference sequence). Here the CDR3 DNA reads TGCGCCAGCAGTAGCGGGAGCTCCTACAATGAGCAGTTCTTC. Translation: CASSSGSSYNEQFF.